This entry lists 19 T cell receptor gamma chains sequenced from one sample in a study of Vδ1+ human thymocytes. Study results and limitations: Highly polyclonal TRG and TRD repertoires with Gaussian CDR3 length distributions appeared in thymus.

RNA was extracted from the cells and then reverse transcribed. Pooled V-gene forward primers with one constant-region reverse primer generated the CDR3 amplicons by multiplex PCR. TCRdb re-processed the multiplex PCR reads via CATT. The sample holds about 36,000 gamma-chain clones, just over 20% seen once. For these TCRs, the target antigens are not known. Material: Vdelta1+ gamma-delta thymocytes from the thymus. Sample subset: FACS-sorted CD3+ TCRalphabeta- TCRVdelta1+ TCRVdelta2- thymocytes. The receptors shown here come from a girl less than two years old who had congenital heart surgery.

This clone has only a few counts. The chain links TRGV2 to TRGJ1 or TRGJ2. J was trimmed by 4 bases and V by 0 bases; bases with no gene match: 6. From germline, CDR1 is EGSNGY and CDR2 YDSYNSKV. The CDR3 spans 14 residues. The CDR3 is CATWDGYGYYKKLF. The CDR3 DNA sequence: TGTGCCACCTGGGACGGGTACGGGTATTATAAGAAACTCTTT.

This clone showed up just a few times. This DNA's translation and the protein TCRdb lists, from a much larger clone, do not match at residue 5, likely due to a read error; the protein shown is translated from the DNA. The chain has TRGV9 and TRGJ1 or TRGJ2. This CDR3 spans 11 amino acids. CDR1 is GITISATS and CDR2 is ISYDGTV in the germline V gene (reference sequence). In DNA form, the CDR3 reads TGTGCCTTGTGGAAGGTGCACAAGAAACTCTTT. It encodes CALWKVHKKLF.

V and J are TRGV8 and TRGJP1. The J segment lost 8 bases and the V segment lost 0 bases, leaving 6 bases of the junction unmatched. The CDR3 length is 14 residues. Germline assignment: CDR1 VENAVY and CDR2 YDSYNSRV. This chain's CDR3 is CATWDRMAGWFKIF. CDR3 sequence (DNA): TGTGCCACCTGGGATAGGATGGCCGGTTGGTTCAAGATATTT.

This chain uses TRGV2 with TRGJ1 or TRGJ2. Trimming at V came to 1 base and at J to 3 bases, leaving 9 bases not matched to a gene. This CDR3 has 15 amino acids. Germline V gene data show CDR1 as EGSNGY and CDR2 as YDSYNSKV. The CDR3 DNA reads as TGTGCCACCTGGGACGGCCCCCTTGCTTATTATAAGAAACTCTTT. This encodes CATWDGPLAYYKKLF.

J is TRGJ1 or TRGJ2 and V is TRGV8. V was clipped by 2 bases and J by 10 bases; unmatched bases: 11. The CDR3 covers 13 residues. Germline values: CDR1 VENAVY, CDR2 YDSYNSRV. In DNA form, the CDR3 reads TGTGCCACCTGGGATACCGCCCGCCCCAAGAAACTCTTT. Its protein is CATWDTARPKKLF.

This clone was detected only a few times. The same CDR3 also results from other DNA sequences found in this sample. The V gene is TRGV2, the J gene TRGJP2. In germline, CDR1 is EGSNGY, CDR2 YDSYNSKV. The V and J ends lost 0 bases and 6 bases, in that order; junction bases with no gene match: 7. The CDR3 extends over 15 amino acids. For the CDR3, the DNA is TGTGCCACCTGGGACGGGCTTGTGGGTGATTGGATCAAGACGTTT. Protein: CATWDGLVGDWIKTF.

This clone occurred a few times. The V gene is TRGV9, the J gene TRGJ1 or TRGJ2. Germline CDR1 is GITISATS and CDR2 is ISYDGTV (reference sequence). Trimming cost V 2 bases and J 8 bases; bases outside gene matches: 6. The CDR3 has 12 residues. The CDR3 here is CALWEGKDKKLF. For the CDR3, the DNA is TGTGCCTTGTGGGAGGGAAAGGATAAGAAACTCTTT.

The chain has TRGV9 and TRGJ1 or TRGJ2. This CDR3 comprises 13 residues. Germline V gene lookup returns CDR1 GITISATS and CDR2 ISYDGTV (reference sequence). Trimming took 1 base from V and 12 from J; bases not matched to a gene: 12. The CDR3 DNA reads as TGTGCCTTGTGGGAGGTTCGGATAAGTAGGAAACTCTTT. Encoded protein: CALWEVRISRKLF.

This clone was seen only a few times. This rearrangement joins TRGV2 to TRGJP1. The CDR3 contains 12 residues. The germline V gene encodes CDR1 EGSNGY and CDR2 YDSYNSKV. Losses at the gene ends were 6 bases for V and 6 bases for J; bases not matched to a gene: 4. CDR3: CATWSPGWFKIF. The CDR3 region has the DNA TGTGCCACCTGGTCACCTGGTTGGTTCAAGATATTT.

Details on this clone: Other DNA sequences within the sample encode an identical CDR3. The chain uses TRGV8 and TRGJ1 or TRGJ2. J was trimmed by 3 bases and V by 2 bases; bases with no gene match: 4. Germline V gene sequence: CDR1 VENAVY, CDR2 YDSYNSRV. The CDR3 has 13 residues. The CDR3 DNA is TGTGCCACCTGGGATAAGGGTTATTATAAGAAACTCTTT. Translating gives CATWDKGYYKKLF.

The chain has TRGV2 and TRGJ1 or TRGJ2. Germline CDR1 is EGSNGY and CDR2 is YDSYNSKV. V trimming: 1 base; J trimming: 13 bases; junction bases outside the gene matches: 7. CDR3 length: 11 amino acids. CDR3 sequence reads: CATWDGEIKLF. In DNA, the CDR3 is TGTGCCACCTGGGACGGAGAAATAAAACTCTTT.

J is TRGJ1 or TRGJ2 and V is TRGV5. With 4 bases clipped from V and 8 bases from J, the junction kept 8 bases outside the gene matches. The CDR3 has 12 residues. The V gene's germline CDR1 is VINAFY and CDR2 YDVSNSKD. CDR3 protein: CATWELRDKKLF. The CDR3 DNA reads TGTGCCACCTGGGAATTACGGGATAAGAAACTCTTT.

This clone has more than one count but fewer than ten. Other DNA variants within this sample encode the same CDR3. The rearrangement joins TRGV2 to TRGJP2. The CDR3 has 15 residues. With V trimmed by 0 bases and J by 5 bases, 6 bases remained unmatched. Germline assignment: CDR1 EGSNGY and CDR2 YDSYNSKV. CDR3 region: CATWDGLRSDWIKTF. The CDR3 region has the DNA TGTGCCACCTGGGACGGGCTTCGGAGTGATTGGATCAAGACGTTT.

In this sample, this clone turned up a few times. This specimen includes other DNA sequences encoding the same CDR3. The V call is TRGV3, the J call TRGJP2. CDR3 length: 15 amino acids. Germline values: CDR1 VTNTFY, CDR2 YDVSTARD (reference sequence). V was pared by 0 bases and J by 3 bases, with 4 bases of the junction left unmatched. CDR3 residues: CATWDRPGSDWIKTF. Here the CDR3 DNA reads TGTGCCACCTGGGACAGGCCTGGTAGTGATTGGATCAAGACGTTT.

This clone was picked up a small number of times. This rearrangement joins TRGV5 to TRGJ1 or TRGJ2. Per germline, CDR1 VINAFY and CDR2 YDVSNSKD. V gave up 0 bases and J gave up 4 bases; unmatched junction bases: 6. The CDR3 totals 14 residues. The CDR3 nucleotides read TGTGCCACCTGGGACAGGCCCCGATATTATAAGAAACTCTTT. This translates into CATWDRPRYYKKLF.

This clone is medium-sized by share. Other DNA sequences in the sample encode the same CDR3. The chain uses TRGV9 and TRGJ1 or TRGJ2. This CDR3 contains 11 residues. V shed 2 bases and J 6 bases; nucleotides not matched to a gene: 1. In germline, CDR1 is GITISATS, CDR2 ISYDGTV (reference sequence). CDR3 DNA sequence: TGTGCCTTGTGGGAGGCTTATAAGAAACTCTTT. Residues: CALWEAYKKLF.

J is TRGJP2 and V is TRGV4. Germline CDR1 is EGSTGY and CDR2 is YDSYTSSV. The CDR3 is made up of 16 amino acids. Trimming took 0 bases from V and 6 from J; bases not matched to a gene: 10. In DNA form, the CDR3 reads TGTGCCACCTGGGATGGGACTCGGGGTGGTGATTGGATCAAGACGTTT. This gives the protein CATWDGTRGGDWIKTF.

The J gene is TRGJ1 or TRGJ2, the V gene TRGV8. The CDR3 runs to 16 residues. Per the germline V gene, CDR1 is VENAVY and CDR2 is YDSYNSRV. V shed 0 bases, J shed 3 bases, and the junction held 11 bases outside the gene matches. The CDR3 region is CATWDRLSGRYYKKLF. CDR3 DNA: TGTGCCACCTGGGATAGGCTTTCGGGGCGTTATTATAAGAAACTCTTT.

V is TRGV9 and J is TRGJ1 or TRGJ2. Looked up from germline, CDR1 is GITISATS and CDR2 is ISYDGTV (reference sequence). Trimming at V came to 0 bases and at J to 4 bases, leaving 6 bases not matched to a gene. The CDR3 covers 14 residues. The CDR3 loop reads CALWEVRMYYKKLF. CDR3 sequence (DNA): TGTGCCTTGTGGGAGGTGCGAATGTATTATAAGAAACTCTTT.